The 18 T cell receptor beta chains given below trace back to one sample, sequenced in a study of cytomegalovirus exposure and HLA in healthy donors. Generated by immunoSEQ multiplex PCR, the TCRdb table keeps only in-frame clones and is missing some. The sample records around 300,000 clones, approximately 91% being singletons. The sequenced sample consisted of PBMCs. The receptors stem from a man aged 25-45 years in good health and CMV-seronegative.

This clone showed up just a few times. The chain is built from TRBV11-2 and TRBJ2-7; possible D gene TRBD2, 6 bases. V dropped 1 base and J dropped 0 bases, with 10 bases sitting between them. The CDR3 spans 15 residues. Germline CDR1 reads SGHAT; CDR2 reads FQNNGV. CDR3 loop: CASSLGGGSSYEQYF. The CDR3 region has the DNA TGTGCCAGCAGCTTAGGAGGAGGGAGCTCCTACGAGCAGTACTTC.

The CDR3 reads CASSLMGARNQPQHF. The CDR3, as DNA: TGCGCCAGCAGCTTGATGGGGGCTCGGAATCAGCCCCAGCATTTT. The chain links TRBV5-1 to TRBJ1-5; possible D gene TRBD1, 6 bases. CDR3 length equals 15 residues. V was clipped by 1 base and J by 4 bases, with 12 bases between them. Germline loops: CDR1 SGHRS, CDR2 YFSETQ.

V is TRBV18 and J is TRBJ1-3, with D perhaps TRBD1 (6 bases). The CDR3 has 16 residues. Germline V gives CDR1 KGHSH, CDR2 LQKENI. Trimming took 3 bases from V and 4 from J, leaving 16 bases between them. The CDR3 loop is CASSPSTTGSGNTIYF. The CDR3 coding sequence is TGTGCCAGCTCACCTTCAACGACAGGATCGGGAAACACCATATATTTT.

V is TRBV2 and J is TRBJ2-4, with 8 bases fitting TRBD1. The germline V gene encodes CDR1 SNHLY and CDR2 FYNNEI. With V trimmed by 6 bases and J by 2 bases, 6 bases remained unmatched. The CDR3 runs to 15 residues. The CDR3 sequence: CASRVQGVSKNIQYF. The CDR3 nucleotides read TGTGCCAGCAGAGTACAGGGGGTTTCCAAAAACATTCAGTACTTC.

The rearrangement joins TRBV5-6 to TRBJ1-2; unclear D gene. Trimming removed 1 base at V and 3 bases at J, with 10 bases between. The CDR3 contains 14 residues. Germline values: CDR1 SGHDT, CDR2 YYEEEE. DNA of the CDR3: TGTGCCAGCAGCTTGTTAAGCCGGGACTATGGCTACACCTTC. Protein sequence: CASSLLSRDYGYTF. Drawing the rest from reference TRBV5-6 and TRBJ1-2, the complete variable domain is DAGVTQSPTHLIKTRGQQVTLRCSPKSGHDTVSWYQQALGQGPQFIFQYYEEEERQRGNFPDRFSGHQFPNYSSELNVNALLLGDSALYLCASSLLSRDYGYTFGSGTRLTVV.

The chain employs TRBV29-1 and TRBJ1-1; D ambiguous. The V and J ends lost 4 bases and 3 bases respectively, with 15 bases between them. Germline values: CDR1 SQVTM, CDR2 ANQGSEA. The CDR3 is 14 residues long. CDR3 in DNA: TGCAGCGTTGCAATCGGAGGGATGGACACTGAAGCTTTCTTT. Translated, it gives CSVAIGGMDTEAFF. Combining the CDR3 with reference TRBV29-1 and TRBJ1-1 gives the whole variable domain SAVISQKPSRDICQRGTSLTIQCQVDSQVTMMFWYRQQPGQSLTLIATANQGSEATYESGFVIDKFPISRPNLTFSTLTVSNMSPEDSSIYLCSVAIGGMDTEAFFGQGTRLTVV.

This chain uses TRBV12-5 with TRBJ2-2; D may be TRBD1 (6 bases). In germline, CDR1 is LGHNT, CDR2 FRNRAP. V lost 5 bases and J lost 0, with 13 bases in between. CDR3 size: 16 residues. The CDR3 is CASGQWTAPNTGELFF. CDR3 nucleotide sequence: TGTGCTAGTGGTCAATGGACAGCTCCGAACACCGGGGAGCTGTTTTTT.

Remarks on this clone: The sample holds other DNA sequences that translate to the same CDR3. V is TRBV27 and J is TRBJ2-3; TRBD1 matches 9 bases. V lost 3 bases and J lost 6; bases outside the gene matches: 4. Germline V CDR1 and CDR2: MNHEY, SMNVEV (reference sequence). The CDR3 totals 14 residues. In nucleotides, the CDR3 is TGTGCCAGCAGTTTGATACAGGGGGCCGATACGCAGTATTTT. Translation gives CASSLIQGADTQYF.

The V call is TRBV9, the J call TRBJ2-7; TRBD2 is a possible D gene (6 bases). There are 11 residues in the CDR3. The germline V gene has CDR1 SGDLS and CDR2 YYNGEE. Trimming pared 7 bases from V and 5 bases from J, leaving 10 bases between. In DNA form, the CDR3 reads TGTGCCAGCGGCGGGGCCCACGAGCAGTACTTC. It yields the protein CASGGAHEQYF.

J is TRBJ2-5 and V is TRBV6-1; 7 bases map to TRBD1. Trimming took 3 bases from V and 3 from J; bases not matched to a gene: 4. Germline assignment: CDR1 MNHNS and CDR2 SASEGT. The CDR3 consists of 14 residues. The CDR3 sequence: CASSDLDREETQYF. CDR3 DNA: TGTGCCAGCAGTGATCTCGACAGGGAAGAGACCCAGTACTTC.

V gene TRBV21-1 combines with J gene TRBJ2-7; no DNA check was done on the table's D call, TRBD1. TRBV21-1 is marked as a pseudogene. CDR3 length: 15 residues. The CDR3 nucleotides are TGTGCCAGCAGCACTAACAGGGCGTTGGGCTACGAGCAGTACTTC. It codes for CASSTNRALGYEQYF.

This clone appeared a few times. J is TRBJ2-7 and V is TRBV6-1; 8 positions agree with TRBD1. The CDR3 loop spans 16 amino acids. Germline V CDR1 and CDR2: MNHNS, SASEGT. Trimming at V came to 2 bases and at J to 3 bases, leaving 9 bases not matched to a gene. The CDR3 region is CASSEPPVGQGYEQYF. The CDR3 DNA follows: TGTGCCAGCAGTGAACCCCCTGTCGGACAGGGCTACGAGCAGTACTTC.

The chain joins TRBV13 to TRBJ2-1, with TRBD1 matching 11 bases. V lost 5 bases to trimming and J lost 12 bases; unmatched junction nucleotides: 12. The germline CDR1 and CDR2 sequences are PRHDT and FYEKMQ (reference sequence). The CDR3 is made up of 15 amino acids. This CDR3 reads CASSPGTGGAAWQFF. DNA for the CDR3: TGTGCCAGCAGCCCGGGGACAGGGGGGGCGGCATGGCAGTTCTTC.

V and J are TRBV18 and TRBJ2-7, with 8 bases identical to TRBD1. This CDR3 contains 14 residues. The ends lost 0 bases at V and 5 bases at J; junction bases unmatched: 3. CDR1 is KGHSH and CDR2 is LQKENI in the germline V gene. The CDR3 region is CASSPPRDRNEQYF. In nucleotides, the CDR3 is TGTGCCAGCTCACCACCAAGGGACAGGAACGAGCAGTACTTC.

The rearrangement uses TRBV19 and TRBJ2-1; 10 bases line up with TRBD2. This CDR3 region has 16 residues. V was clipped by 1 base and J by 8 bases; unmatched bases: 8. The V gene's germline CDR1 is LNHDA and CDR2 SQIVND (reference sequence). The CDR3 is CASSIATAGGPHEQFF. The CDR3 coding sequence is TGTGCCAGTAGTATAGCCACAGCGGGGGGGCCTCATGAGCAGTTCTTC.

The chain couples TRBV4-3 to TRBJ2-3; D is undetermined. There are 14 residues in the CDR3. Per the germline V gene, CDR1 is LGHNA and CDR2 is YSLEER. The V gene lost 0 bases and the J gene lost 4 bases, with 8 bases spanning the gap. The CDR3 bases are TGCGCCAGCAGCCAAGATCCGCGGTCAGATACGCAGTATTTT. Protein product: CASSQDPRSDTQYF.

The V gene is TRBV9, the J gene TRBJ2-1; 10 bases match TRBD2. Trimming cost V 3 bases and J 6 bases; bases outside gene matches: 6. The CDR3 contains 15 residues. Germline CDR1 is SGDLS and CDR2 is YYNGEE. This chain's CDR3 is CASSAGGLASNEQFF. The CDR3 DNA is TGTGCCAGCAGCGCGGGGGGACTAGCGTCCAATGAGCAGTTCTTC.

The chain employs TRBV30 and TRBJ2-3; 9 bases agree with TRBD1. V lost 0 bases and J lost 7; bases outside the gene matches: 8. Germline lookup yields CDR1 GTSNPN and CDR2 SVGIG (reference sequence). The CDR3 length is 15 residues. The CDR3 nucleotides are TGTGCCTGGAGTGTACGGGGGACAGGGAGCTATACGCAGTATTTT. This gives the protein CAWSVRGTGSYTQYF.